These 15 T cell receptor beta chains share one sample of origin, sequenced in a study of graft-versus-host responses after intestinal transplantation. Their antigen targets remain unknown. Measured with immunoSEQ multiplex PCR; TCRdb has only the in-frame clones, and not every one. Of approximately 120,000 clones listed, around 94% are singletons. This specimen consisted of unstimulated CD4+ T cells sorted from spleen or lymph node cells, obtained before intestinal transplant. The receptors here all came from a human donor who received an intestinal transplant.

This chain connects TRBV30 to TRBJ1-4, with 7 bases lining up with TRBD1. The CDR3 runs 14 residues. Trimming took 1 base from V and 5 from J; bases not matched to a gene: 4. Germline V gene sequence: CDR1 GTSNPN, CDR2 SVGIG (reference sequence). The CDR3: CAWSGIQGNEKLFF. The CDR3 region has the DNA TGTGCCTGGAGTGGGATACAGGGGAATGAAAAACTGTTTTTT.

The chain has TRBV5-4 and TRBJ2-7; D is unresolved. Germline V lookup: CDR1 SGHNT, CDR2 YYREEE (reference sequence). Trimming stripped 2 bases from V and 0 bases from J, with 9 bases between. The CDR3 spans 14 residues. Here the CDR3 reads CASSLRDSSYEQYF. CDR3 in DNA: TGTGCCAGCAGCTTAAGGGATAGCTCCTACGAGCAGTACTTC.

The V and J genes are TRBV5-4 and TRBJ1-1; 9 bases match TRBD1. The CDR3 runs 14 residues. The V segment lost 1 base and the J segment 11 bases; nucleotides outside the gene matches: 9. From germline, CDR1 is SGHNT and CDR2 YYREEE (reference sequence). CDR3 amino acids: CASSLSGTGFTAFF. CDR3 sequence (DNA): TGTGCCAGCAGCTTGAGTGGGACAGGGTTTACGGCTTTCTTT.

The V gene is TRBV25-1, the J gene TRBJ2-7; 12 nucleotides line up with TRBD2. This CDR3 spans 16 amino acids. Per germline, CDR1 MGHDK and CDR2 SYGVNS. J lost 4 bases, V lost 2 bases, and 6 bases had no gene match. The CDR3 loop is CASSEHKGLAGYEQYF. The CDR3 region has the DNA TGTGCCAGCAGTGAACATAAAGGACTAGCGGGGTACGAGCAGTACTTC.

Here the CDR3 reads CASSESENTEAFF. CDR3 coding DNA: TGTGCCAGCAGTGAATCGGAGAACACTGAAGCTTTCTTT. The chain employs TRBV2 and TRBJ1-1; D is unresolved. Trimming left V 2 bases short and J 1 base short, with 5 bases between. This CDR3 spans 13 amino acids. The germline CDR1 and CDR2 sequences are SNHLY and FYNNEI.

The genes are TRBV5-6 and TRBJ2-1; TRBD2 might be the D (7 bases). V was shortened by 4 bases and J by 5 bases, with 13 bases between the two germline ends. The CDR3 is 14 residues long. From germline, CDR1 is SGHDT and CDR2 YYEEEE. CDR3 sequence (DNA): TGTGCCAGCAGCGTCGGGGGGACAAACAATGAGCAGTTCTTC. Its protein is CASSVGGTNNEQFF.

V usage is TRBV2 and J usage is TRBJ1-2; D is unclear. Germline V gene sequence: CDR1 SNHLY, CDR2 FYNNEI. V was clipped by 10 bases and J by 0 bases, with 24 bases between them. This CDR3 is built from 17 residues. Here the CDR3 DNA reads TGTGCCACCCCAAGCGGAGGGTTCCTCCCAGCTAACTATGGCTACACCTTC. Its translation is CATPSGGFLPANYGYTF.

J is TRBJ2-7 and V is TRBV2, with 8 bases lining up with TRBD1. The CDR3 extends over 16 amino acids. With V trimmed by 6 bases and J by 2 bases, 12 bases remained unmatched. Germline V gene lookup returns CDR1 SNHLY and CDR2 FYNNEI. CDR3 nucleotide sequence: TGTGCCAGCAGCAGGGGTGGAGGACAGGGACCCTACGAGCAGTACTTC. It yields the protein CASSRGGGQGPYEQYF.

The chain combines TRBV27 with TRBJ2-1, with 11 bases matching TRBD2. This CDR3 comprises 19 residues. J was trimmed by 0 bases and V by 6 bases; bases with no gene match: 13. Germline assignment: CDR1 MNHEY and CDR2 SMNVEV (reference sequence). The DNA of the CDR3 is TGTGCCAGCAGCCCCCTAGCGGGGGGCTACTGGAGCTCCTACAATGAGCAGTTCTTC. Amino acid sequence: CASSPLAGGYWSSYNEQFF.

This clone was picked up one time. This sequence joins TRBV6-5 and TRBJ1-1, with D unresolved. Germline V lookup: CDR1 MNHEY, CDR2 SVGAGI. The CDR3 is 13 amino acids. The germline V and J ends were trimmed by 6 bases and 2 bases, with 10 bases remaining between them. The CDR3 DNA sequence: TGTGCCAGCAGCGCTACTCCAAACACTGAAGCTTTCTTT. This sequence encodes CASSATPNTEAFF.

This chain joins TRBV9 and TRBJ2-7; possibly TRBD2 for D (5 bases). The CDR3 length is 14 residues. In germline, CDR1 is SGDLS, CDR2 YYNGEE. V dropped 0 bases and J dropped 2 bases, with 9 bases sitting between them. The CDR3, as DNA: TGTGCCAGCAGCGTAGGCGGGCCCACCTACGAGCAGTACTTC. Protein sequence: CASSVGGPTYEQYF.

The chain couples TRBV15 to TRBJ1-5, with TRBD1 matching 7 bases. The CDR3 runs 17 residues. Germline CDR1 reads LNHNV; CDR2 reads YYDKDF (reference sequence). With V trimmed by 3 bases and J by 0 bases, 8 bases remained unmatched. CDR3 protein: CATSSGQETYSNQPQHF. In nucleotides, the CDR3 is TGTGCCACCAGCAGCGGACAGGAAACATATAGCAATCAGCCCCAGCATTTT.

This sequence joins TRBV5-1 and TRBJ2-7, with 12 bases that match TRBD1. The trim removed 2 bases at V and 6 bases at J, leaving 3 bases unmatched. Germline CDR1 SGHRS, CDR2 YFSETQ. The CDR3 has 14 residues. DNA for the CDR3: TGCGCCAGCAGCTTAATGGGACAGGGGGCCGAGCAGTACTTC. Its translation: CASSLMGQGAEQYF.

The chain couples TRBV6-1 to TRBJ1-5; D ambiguous. The CDR3 length is 13 residues. Trimming cost V 4 bases and J 6 bases, with 10 bases left between them. Germline CDR1 MNHNS, CDR2 SASEGT. The CDR3 loop is CASSGDIVQPQHF. The DNA of the CDR3 is TGTGCCAGCAGTGGAGACATAGTTCAGCCCCAGCATTTT.

The chain recombines TRBV30 with TRBJ2-4; no firm D call. CDR1 is GTSNPN, CDR2 SVGIG, per germline (reference sequence). Trimming cost V 3 bases and J 0 bases, with 6 bases left between them. The CDR3 extends over 13 amino acids. The CDR3 bases are TGTGCCTGGAGCAGATTAGCCAAAAACATTCAGTACTTC. This encodes CAWSRLAKNIQYF.